The clone carrying this T cell receptor beta chain was detected a few times. The antigen is not known. This sample is part of a study of T-cell memory formation after mild COVID-19. Study-level information: The study found TCR clusters largely donor specific. Study-wide findings and caveats: Mainly in CM and EM were contracting CD4+ clones; CD8+ were in EMRA. Several responding clones turned up in pre-infection memory, indicating that cross-reactive memory may have taken part.

In TCRdb, the 5' RACE reads were re-called with MiXCR into one record per CDR3 protein. The sample contains 410,000 or so distinct CDR3 sequences, less than 25% of which appear only once. From germline, CDR1 is SGHVS and CDR2 FQNEAQ. V was shortened by 3 bases and J by 3 bases, with 13 bases between the two germline ends. The CDR3 length is 15 residues. The sequence came from an adult woman who had mild COVID-19 (a few samples of this study predate the infection). Cell type and time point are not known. The rearrangement joins TRBV7-8 to TRBJ2-3; perhaps TRBD2 as D (7 bases). The sequencing input was PBMCs or a T cell subset sorted from them (not recorded which). CDR3 in DNA: TGTGCCAGCAGCTTTAGGGGGGGCAGGACAGATACGCAGTATTTT. This sequence encodes CASSFRGGRTDTQYF.